This T cell receptor beta chain was obtained from a study of blood T cells in healthy people across ages. Study-wide points: Any conclusive comparison of naive versus antigen-experienced cells was prevented by using unsorted PBMCs. A strong correlation was seen between TCR beta diversity and naive T cell percentage. Age advanced and TCR beta diversity per million T cells fell, roughly linearly.

V trimming: 7 bases; J trimming: 3 bases; junction bases outside the gene matches: 8. The CDR3 has 15 residues. CDR1 SNHLY and CDR2 FYNNEI come from the germline V gene. Turning to this clonotype: Its target is not known.

Alongside a J-beta primer mix, a sample-barcoded 5' primer served in a second PCR lasting roughly 7 to 11 cycles. Every molecule of cDNA carried a tag from a template-switch adaptor with 12 random nucleotides. TCRdb processed the 5' RACE reads anew with MiXCR; each CDR3 protein has one entry. The data show about 1.4 million distinct CDR3 sequences, with roughly 60% seen just once and 6.5% to 8.5% held by the top ten. The chain joins TRBV2 to TRBJ1-4; TRBD1 aligns across 7 bases. Sequences were obtained from blood. This TCR was recovered from a man aged 18 to 29 in good health. In DNA, the CDR3 is TGTGCCAGCACCCCCGACAGGGCAGCTAATGAAAAACTGTTTTTT. This gives the protein CASTPDRAANEKLFF. Supplemented by reference TRBV2 and TRBJ1-4, the full variable domain reads EPEVTQTPSHQVTQMGQEVILRCVPISNHLYFYWYRQILGQKVEFLVSFYNNEISEKSEIFDDQFSVERPDGSNFTLKIRSTKLEDSAMYFCASTPDRAANEKLFFGSGTQLSVL.